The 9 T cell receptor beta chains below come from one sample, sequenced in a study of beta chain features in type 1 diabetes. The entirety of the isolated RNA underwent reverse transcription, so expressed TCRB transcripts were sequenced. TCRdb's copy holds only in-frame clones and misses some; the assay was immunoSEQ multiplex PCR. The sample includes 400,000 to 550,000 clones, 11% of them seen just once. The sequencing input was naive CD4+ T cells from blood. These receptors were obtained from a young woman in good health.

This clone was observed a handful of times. The CDR3 bases are TGTGCCAGCAGTCCCACGGGAGATACGCAGTATTTT. Protein product: CASSPTGDTQYF. This chain links TRBV28 with TRBJ2-3; D not resolved. Between the trimmed V and J ends, which lost 5 bases and 5 bases, there was a span of 8 bases. This CDR3 region has 12 residues. In germline, CDR1 is MDHEN, CDR2 SYDVKM. The variable domain in full, with the rest retrieved from reference TRBV28 and TRBJ2-3, is DVKVTQSSRYLVKRTGEKVFLECVQDMDHENMFWYRQDPGLGLRLIYFSYDVKMKEKGDIPEGYSVSREKKERFSLILESASTNQTSMYLCASSPTGDTQYFGPGTRLTVL.

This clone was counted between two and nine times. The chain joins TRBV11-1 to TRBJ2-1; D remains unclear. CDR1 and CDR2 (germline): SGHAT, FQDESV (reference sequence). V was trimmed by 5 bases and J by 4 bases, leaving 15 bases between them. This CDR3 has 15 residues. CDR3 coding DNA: TGTGCCAGCAGCCGAGATGTTGGAAGATACAATGAGCAGTTCTTC. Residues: CASSRDVGRYNEQFF.

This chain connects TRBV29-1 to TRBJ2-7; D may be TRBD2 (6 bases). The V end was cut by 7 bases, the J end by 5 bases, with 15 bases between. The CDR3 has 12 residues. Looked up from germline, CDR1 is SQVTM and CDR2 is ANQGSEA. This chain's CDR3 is CSADAGNDEQYF. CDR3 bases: TGCAGCGCCGACGCGGGAAATGACGAGCAGTACTTC.

In DNA form, the CDR3 reads TGTGCCAGCAGCTCCTCAATGACAGGGAGTTACGAGCAGTACGTC. Its protein is CASSSSMTGSYEQYV. This chain connects TRBV7-2 to TRBJ2-7; 7 bases match TRBD1. In germline, CDR1 is SGHTA, CDR2 FQGNSA. V was pared by 4 bases and J by 4 bases, with 10 bases of the junction left unmatched. CDR3 size: 15 residues.

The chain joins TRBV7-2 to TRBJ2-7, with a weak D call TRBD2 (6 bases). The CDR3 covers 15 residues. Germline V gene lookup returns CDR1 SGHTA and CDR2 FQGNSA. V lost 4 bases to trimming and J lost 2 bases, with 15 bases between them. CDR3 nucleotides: TGTGCCAGCAGCTATGGCGGGAAGGGCGCCTACGAGCAGTACGTC. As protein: CASSYGGKGAYEQYV.

The CDR3 is CASSLGLARDTQYF. CDR3 nucleotide sequence: TGCGCCAGCAGCCTGGGACTAGCGAGGGATACGCAGTATTTT. The rearrangement links TRBV5-1 to TRBJ2-3, with 10 bases fitting TRBD2. This CDR3 is built from 14 residues. V dropped 4 bases and J dropped 6; count of bases not matched to a gene: 5. The germline gives CDR1 SGHRS, CDR2 YFSETQ.

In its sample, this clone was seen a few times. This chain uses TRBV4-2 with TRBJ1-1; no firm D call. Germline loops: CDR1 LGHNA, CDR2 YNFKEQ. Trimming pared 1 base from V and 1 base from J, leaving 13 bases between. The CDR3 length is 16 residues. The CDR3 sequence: CASSQGARMWNTEAFF. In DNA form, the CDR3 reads TGTGCCAGCAGCCAAGGAGCGAGGATGTGGAACACTGAAGCTTTCTTT.

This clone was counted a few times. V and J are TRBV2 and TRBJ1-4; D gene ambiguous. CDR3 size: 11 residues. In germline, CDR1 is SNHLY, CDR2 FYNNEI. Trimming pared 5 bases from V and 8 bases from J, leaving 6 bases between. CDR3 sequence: CASSTWEKLFF. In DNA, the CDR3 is TGTGCCAGCAGTACTTGGGAAAAACTGTTTTTT. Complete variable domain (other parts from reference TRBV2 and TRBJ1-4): EPEVTQTPSHQVTQMGQEVILRCVPISNHLYFYWYRQILGQKVEFLVSFYNNEISEKSEIFDDQFSVERPDGSNFTLKIRSTKLEDSAMYFCASSTWEKLFFGSGTQLSVL.

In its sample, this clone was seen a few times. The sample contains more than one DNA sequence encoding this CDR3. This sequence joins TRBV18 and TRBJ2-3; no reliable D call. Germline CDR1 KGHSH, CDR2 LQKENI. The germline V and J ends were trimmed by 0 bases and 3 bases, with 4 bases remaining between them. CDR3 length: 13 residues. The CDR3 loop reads CASSPPRTDTQYF. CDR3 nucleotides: TGTGCCAGCTCACCACCAAGGACAGATACGCAGTATTTT.